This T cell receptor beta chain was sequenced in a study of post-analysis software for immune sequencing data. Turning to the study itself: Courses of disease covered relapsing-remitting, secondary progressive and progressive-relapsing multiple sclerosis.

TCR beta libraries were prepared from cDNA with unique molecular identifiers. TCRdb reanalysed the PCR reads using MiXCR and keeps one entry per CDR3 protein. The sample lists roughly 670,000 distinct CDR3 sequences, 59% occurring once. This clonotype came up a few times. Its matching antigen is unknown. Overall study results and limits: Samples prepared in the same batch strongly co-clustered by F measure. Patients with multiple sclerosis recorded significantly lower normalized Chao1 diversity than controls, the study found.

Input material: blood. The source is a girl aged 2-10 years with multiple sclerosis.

The CDR3 nucleotides are TGCGCCAGCAGCCCTGGACTAGTGTGGGACAATGAGCAGTTCTTC. It specifies CASSPGLVWDNEQFF. The rearrangement joins TRBV4-1 to TRBJ2-1; 7 nucleotides line up with TRBD2. Germline assignment: CDR1 MGHRA and CDR2 YSYEKL. CDR3 size: 15 residues. Unmatched junction bases numbered 8, after V lost 4 bases and J lost 5 bases.